These 17 T cell receptor beta chains originate from one sample sequenced in a study of T cell repertoires in cytomegalovirus infection. TCRdb itself ran the reads through MiXCR, one entry per CDR3 protein. The sample lists 150,000 or so distinct CDR3 sequences, roughly 6% occurring once. The sample was PBMCs. The receptors were sampled from a human donor in good health (CMV status not recorded). Some clones in this sample may be carry-over from other donors' samples.

There are many counts of this clonotype. V usage is TRBV4-3 and J usage is TRBJ1-1, with D possibly TRBD1 on 6 matching bases. In germline, CDR1 is LGHNA, CDR2 YSLEER. Trimming cost V 1 base and J 11 bases, with 14 bases left between them. The CDR3 totals 13 residues. The CDR3 nucleotides are TGCGCCAGCAGCCAAGTCCAGGGGACCCCCGCTTTCTTT. It is translated as CASSQVQGTPAFF.

This clonotype was seen once. This chain joins TRBV29-1 and TRBJ2-5; D possibly uses TRBD1 or TRBD2 (5 bases each). Germline V gives CDR1 SQVTM, CDR2 ANQGSEA. The ends were cut back, 0 bases at V and 5 bases at J, with 13 bases in the middle. This CDR3 spans 14 amino acids. CDR3 nucleotides: TGCAGCGTTGAAGAAACATCAGGGACGGAGACCCAGTACTTC. It specifies CSVEETSGTETQYF.

This clonotype has only a few counts. This rearrangement joins TRBV9 to TRBJ2-5, with D maybe TRBD2 (5 bases). V lost 0 bases, J lost 5 bases, and 11 bases lay in between. The CDR3 is made up of 14 amino acids. CDR1 is SGDLS and CDR2 is YYNGEE in the germline V gene. Written as DNA, the CDR3 is TGTGCCAGCAGCGTAGCCGGACTCGGGGAGACCCAGTACTTC. It yields the protein CASSVAGLGETQYF. Filled out from reference TRBV9 and TRBJ2-5, the complete variable domain reads DSGVTQTPKHLITATGQRVTLRCSPRSGDLSVYWYQQSLDQGLQFLIQYYNGEERAKGNILERFSAQQFPDLHSELNLSSLELGDSALYFCASSVAGLGETQYFGPGTRLLVL.

This chain connects TRBV12-3 or TRBV12-4 to TRBJ2-7; 12 nucleotides agree with TRBD2. The CDR3 is 15 amino acids. V trimming: 5 bases; J trimming: 3 bases; junction bases outside the gene matches: 5. The CDR3 loop reads CASSPQTSGSYEQYF. CDR3 bases: TGTGCCAGCAGTCCTCAGACTAGCGGGAGCTACGAGCAGTACTTC.

This clonotype came up many times. The chain joins TRBV20-1 to TRBJ2-5; D uncertain. V was cut by 3 bases and J by 4 bases, with 3 bases left in between. CDR1 is DFQATT, CDR2 SNEGSKA, per germline (reference sequence). The CDR3 runs 10 residues. CDR3 loop: CSARRETQYF. Written as DNA, the CDR3 is TGCAGTGCTAGGCGAGAGACCCAGTACTTC.

This clonotype has at least ten counts. The rearrangement links TRBV2 to TRBJ1-2; D unclear. The V end was cut by 4 bases, the J end by 6 bases, with 9 bases between. CDR1 SNHLY and CDR2 FYNNEI come from the germline V gene. CDR3 length equals 12 residues. The CDR3 DNA reads TGTGCCAGCAGTGGAGGCGGGAATGGCTACACCTTC. This sequence encodes CASSGGGNGYTF. Based on the CDR3 plus reference TRBV2 and TRBJ1-2, the full variable domain is EPEVTQTPSHQVTQMGQEVILRCVPISNHLYFYWYRQILGQKVEFLVSFYNNEISEKSEIFDDQFSVERPDGSNFTLKIRSTKLEDSAMYFCASSGGGNGYTFGSGTRLTVV.

This clonotype was seen more than once but under ten times. This chain joins TRBV12-3 or TRBV12-4 and TRBJ1-1; tentatively, D is TRBD1 (5 bases). Trimming pared 6 bases from V and 6 bases from J, leaving 14 bases between. This CDR3 has 13 residues. CDR3 nucleotide sequence: TGTGCCAGCAGCTTATTGGGGGGATCTGAAGCTTTCTTT. This encodes CASSLLGGSEAFF.

V and J are TRBV7-9 and TRBJ1-2, with D tentatively TRBD1 (6 bases). This CDR3 has 14 residues. Germline V lookup: CDR1 SEHNR, CDR2 FQNEAQ (reference sequence). Trimming stripped 3 bases from V and 0 bases from J, with 8 bases between. CDR3 DNA: TGTGCCAGCAGCTTTGGACAGTCTAACTATGGCTACACCTTC. Its translation is CASSFGQSNYGYTF.

There are a few counts of this clonotype. This sequence joins TRBV12-3 or TRBV12-4 and TRBJ2-3; 7 nucleotides agree with TRBD2. V trimming: 3 bases; J trimming: 3 bases; junction bases outside the gene matches: 6. CDR3 size: 15 residues. The CDR3 DNA sequence: TGTGCCAGCAGTTTGGCCAGCGGGGATACAGATACGCAGTATTTT. As protein: CASSLASGDTDTQYF.

This clonotype was counted only a few times. The junction departs from the called germline gene at one end, perhaps through a read error. The rearrangement links TRBV29-1 to TRBJ1-1; no definite D call. Germline lookup yields CDR1 SQVTM and CDR2 ANQGSEA. This CDR3 contains 11 residues. This chain's CDR3 is CSAERGTEAFF. In DNA form, the CDR3 reads TGCAGCGCTGAACGGGGCACTGAAGCTTTCTTT.

This clonotype was found many times. The rearrangement joins TRBV7-2 to TRBJ2-1; D remains unclear. From germline, CDR1 is SGHTA and CDR2 FQGNSA. V dropped 7 bases and J dropped 6 bases, with 10 bases sitting between them. The CDR3 runs to 12 residues. CDR3: CASKAPLNEQFF. CDR3 nucleotides: TGTGCCAGCAAAGCACCCCTCAATGAGCAGTTCTTC.

In its sample, this clonotype was seen a few times. The rearrangement joins TRBV20-1 to TRBJ1-1, with D perhaps matching TRBD1 (6 bases). V lost 6 bases, J lost 0 bases, and 11 bases lay in between. Per germline, CDR1 DFQATT and CDR2 SNEGSKA (reference sequence). The CDR3 consists of 13 residues. CDR3 sequence (DNA): TGCAGTGCAAACAGGGACTTGAACACTGAAGCTTTCTTT. It specifies CSANRDLNTEAFF.

This clonotype was observed a few times. V is TRBV20-1 and J is TRBJ2-5; D is perhaps TRBD1 or TRBD2 (5 bases each). V shed 6 bases and J shed 4 bases, with 18 bases lying between them. In germline, CDR1 is DFQATT, CDR2 SNEGSKA (reference sequence). There are 14 residues in the CDR3. The CDR3 here is CSAPGDPLGETQYF. CDR3 DNA sequence: TGCAGTGCACCCGGGGACCCCTTAGGAGAGACCCAGTACTTC.

This clonotype occurred a few times. The genes are TRBV6-6 and TRBJ2-7; 8 positions match TRBD2. Per the germline V gene, CDR1 is MNHNY and CDR2 is SVGAGI (reference sequence). V lost 11 bases and J lost 3; bases outside the gene matches: 18. The CDR3 consists of 16 residues. CDR3 in amino acids: CAPRINGGESIYEQYF. CDR3 sequence (DNA): TGTGCCCCGCGGATAAACGGGGGGGAGTCGATCTACGAGCAGTACTTC.

This clonotype was counted a few times. The J gene is TRBJ2-3, the V gene TRBV5-1; D might be TRBD2 (5 bases). The V gene's germline CDR1 is SGHRS and CDR2 YFSETQ. Trimming cost V 7 bases and J 0 bases, with 18 bases left between them. This CDR3 has 16 residues. In nucleotides, the CDR3 is TGCGCCAGCTTCTCTATGGCGGGCGGGAGCACAGATACGCAGTATTTT. This sequence encodes CASFSMAGGSTDTQYF.

Points on this clonotype: A much more abundant neighbour one base away suggests this may be a read error. V gene TRBV7-4 combines with J gene TRBJ2-3; the D is unclear. Germline loops: CDR1 SGHVT, CDR2 SQSDAQ. The CDR3 extends over 12 amino acids. CDR3 in DNA: TGTGCCAGCACCCCCCGGGCTGATACGCCGTATTTT. Translated: CASTPRADTPYF. The full variable domain, with the rest looked up from reference TRBV7-4 and TRBJ2-3, is GAGVSQSPRYKVAKRGRDVALRCDSISGHVTLYWYRQTLGQGSEVLTYSQSDAQRDKSGRPSGRFSAERPERSVSTLKIQRTEQGDSAVYLCASTPRADTPYFGPGTRLTVL.

This chain joins TRBV9 and TRBJ2-5; 7 bases map to TRBD1. CDR3 length: 15 residues. Unmatched junction bases numbered 6, after V lost 0 bases and J lost 4 bases. The V gene's germline CDR1 is SGDLS and CDR2 YYNGEE. In nucleotides, the CDR3 is TGTGCCAGCAGCGTAGGAGGGGGCGTAGGAGAGACCCAGTACTTC. Translation: CASSVGGGVGETQYF.